The TCR beta chain described here comes from a study of identifying expanded T cells in peripheral blood. Study results and caveats: Variance in clone template counts between approximately 2-week samples significantly increased with total template count across all healthy donors.

Healthy donors had no documented immune events, such as infections, while sampled. Between the trimmed V and J ends, which lost 5 bases and 6 bases, there was a span of 19 bases. The CDR3 is 15 amino acids. The germline CDR1 and CDR2 sequences are SEHNR and FQNEAQ (reference sequence). The table came from immunoSEQ multiplex PCR; TCRdb's copy has only in-frame clones and leaves some out. The sample has fewer than 80,000 clones, roughly four fifths seen once. Regarding this clone: The antigen remains undetermined.

Sample: blood. The gene calls are TRBV7-9 and TRBJ1-2; perhaps TRBD1 as D (6 bases). This receptor was taken from a person aged 18 to 75 in good health. The CDR3 sequence is CASSTESRGLDGYTF. The CDR3 nucleotides read TGTGCCAGCAGCACTGAGTCTCGGGGGCTGGATGGCTACACCTTC.